Presented here are 5 T cell receptor beta chains from one specimen sequenced in a study of T cell changes during pregnancy in multiple sclerosis (dated by TCRdb to about 2019). The receptor library was made with the immunoSEQ multiplex PCR assay. TCRdb holds this immuneACCESS table with in-frame rearrangements only. Some clones are missing; in checked studies, unresolved V genes explain under half, and the rest has no known cause. The sample includes about 97,000 clones, with about nine tenths observed a single time. The ten most abundant clones make up about 3.1% of the sample. The source was peripheral blood, collected in the second trimester of pregnancy. The receptors shown here come from a female donor with multiple sclerosis, enrolled in a pregnancy study.

This chain connects TRBV9 to TRBJ2-7; 11 positions agree with TRBD1. Germline V gene lookup returns CDR1 SGDLS and CDR2 YYNGEE. J gave up 4 bases and V 4 bases, and 13 bases lay outside the gene matches. The CDR3 totals 17 residues. The CDR3 DNA reads TGTGCCAGCAGCTCCCGGCCCGGGACAGGGGGACGATACGAGCAGTACTTC. Its protein is CASSSRPGTGGRYEQYF.

The CDR3 region has the DNA TGTGCCAGCAGCTTCGGACAGGGCCCCTACGAGCAGTACTTC. This codes for CASSFGQGPYEQYF. The V call is TRBV9, the J call TRBJ2-7; TRBD1 aligns across 8 bases. V lost 4 bases and J lost 2; bases outside the gene matches: 5. The CDR3 length is 14 residues. Looked up from germline, CDR1 is SGDLS and CDR2 is YYNGEE.

The chain joins TRBV29-1 to TRBJ2-5; no firm D call. TRBJ2-7 explains the end of the DNA better; the J call may be wrong. Looked up from germline, CDR1 is SQVTM and CDR2 is ANQGSEA. CDR3 length: 12 residues. CDR3 nucleotides: TGCAGCGCCGCCTGGAGCTCCTACGAGCAGTACTTC. Protein: CSAAWSSYEQYF.

This chain uses TRBV4-1 with TRBJ1-2; no clear D gene. Germline loops: CDR1 MGHRA, CDR2 YSYEKL. Between the trimmed V and J ends, which lost 1 base and 8 bases, there was a span of 17 bases. The length of the CDR3 is 15 residues. The CDR3 DNA reads as TGCGCCAGCAGCCAAGCGTTTTCCCGGGGTGAAGGCTACACCTTC. This gives the protein CASSQAFSRGEGYTF.

V is TRBV14 and J is TRBJ1-1; D is possibly TRBD1 (6 bases). The germline V gene has CDR1 SGHDN and CDR2 FVKESK. Trimming took 4 bases from V and 3 from J, leaving 9 bases between them. The CDR3 sequence is 13 residues long. CDR3 sequence (DNA): TGTGCCAGCAGCCCGACAGGCTACACTGAAGCTTTCTTT. Translating it yields CASSPTGYTEAFF.